Listed below are T cell receptor beta chains from one sample, sequenced in a study of cytomegalovirus exposure and HLA in healthy donors. The method was immunoSEQ multiplex PCR; TCRdb's version includes in-frame clones alone and lacks a portion of them. The sample consists of approximately 40,000 clones, about 66% of them appearing once. The sample was PBMCs. Every receptor here comes from a man aged 45-65 years in good health and CMV-seropositive. Both conserved end residues are part of each CDR3. Each record gives: CDR3 length, D gene, V gene, clone size, J gene, CDR3 protein, CDR3 DNA. A D gene is named only where the DNA matches it firmly. Not every row has a clone size; where given, it reads once, few, many or a size class.

14,TRBD1,TRBV19,.,TRBJ1-2,CASRGPASHYGYTF,TGTGCCAGCAGGGGGCCAGCTTCCCACTATGGCTACACCTTC
14,.,TRBV5-6,.,TRBJ1-4,CASSFGLALEKLFF,TGTGCCAGCAGCTTCGGATTAGCCCTAGAAAAACTGTTTTTT
16,.,TRBV4-3,.,TRBJ1-2,CASSQVTGAPTYGYTF,TGCGCCAGCAGCCAAGTTACCGGTGCCCCCACTTATGGCTACACCTTC
15,TRBD1,TRBV19,medium-sized,TRBJ2-1,CASRLTGGLYNEQFF,TGTGCCAGTAGGCTGACAGGGGGATTATACAATGAGCAGTTCTTC
15,.,TRBV6-1,.,TRBJ2-3,CASSEHGTSTDTQYF,TGTGCCAGCAGTGAGCATGGGACTAGCACAGATACGCAGTATTTT
14,.,TRBV4-3,.,TRBJ2-2,CASSQVSDTGELFF,TGCGCCAGCAGCCAAGTATCAGACACCGGGGAGCTGTTTTTT
15,TRBD1,TRBV6-1,.,TRBJ2-5,CASSEATGQGETQYF,TGTGCCAGCAGTGAAGCGACGGGACAGGGGGAGACCCAGTACTTC
11,.,TRBV12-5,.,TRBJ2-7,CASGLQQEQYF,TGTGCTAGTGGTTTACAGCAGGAGCAGTACTTC
18,TRBD1,TRBV11-2,.,TRBJ1-3,CASSLVRQGTTSGNTIYF,TGTGCCAGCAGCTTAGTAAGACAGGGAACAACCTCTGGAAACACCATATATTTT
15,.,TRBV28,.,TRBJ1-5,CASSTGGGLVQPQHF,TGTGCCAGCAGTACTGGTGGAGGGTTAGTTCAGCCCCAGCATTTT
16,TRBD2,TRBV5-8,.,TRBJ2-5,CASSLSLAGPGETQYF,TGTGCCAGCAGCTTGTCACTAGCGGGGCCGGGAGAGACCCAGTACTTC
13,.,TRBV28,.,TRBJ2-5,CASSQTSRETQYF,TGTGCCAGCAGCCAAACTAGTCGGGAGACCCAGTACTTC
14,.,TRBV27,.,TRBJ2-3,CASSLWTATDTQYF,TGTGCCAGCAGTTTATGGACAGCGACAGATACGCAGTATTTT
14,TRBD1,TRBV27,.,TRBJ2-7,CASSLSGQTYEQYF,TGTGCCAGCAGTTTATCGGGACAGACATACGAGCAGTACTTC
14,.,TRBV11-3,.,TRBJ1-1,CASSYLTGITEAFF,TGTGCCAGCAGCTACCTCACAGGGATCACTGAAGCTTTCTTT
16,TRBD1,TRBV7-2,.,TRBJ1-5,CASSKTGFDSNQPQHF,TGTGCCAGCAGCAAGACAGGGTTCGATAGCAATCAGCCCCAGCATTTT
15,TRBD1,TRBV5-1,.,TRBJ1-1,CASSPGQGAGTEAFF,TGCGCCAGCAGCCCCGGACAGGGGGCCGGAACTGAAGCTTTCTTT
15,TRBD2,TRBV7-2,.,TRBJ2-5,CASSFSGGILETQYF,TGTGCCAGCAGCTTTTCGGGGGGAATTCTGGAGACCCAGTACTTC
13,TRBD1,TRBV7-9,.,TRBJ2-3,CAYTGGLTDTQYF,TGTGCTTACACAGGGGGGCTCACAGATACGCAGTATTTT
16,TRBD2,TRBV4-3,once,TRBJ2-2,CASSRERGALGGELFF,TGCGCCAGCAGCCGGGAGCGGGGGGCCCTAGGCGGGGAGCTGTTTTTT
12,.,TRBV5-1,.,TRBJ1-1,CATRLGNTEAFF,TGCGCCACCCGACTCGGGAACACTGAAGCTTTCTTT
13,TRBD1,TRBV2,.,TRBJ1-4,CASMTGGNEKLFF,TGTGCCAGCATGACAGGGGGTAATGAAAAACTGTTTTTT
13,TRBD2,TRBV4-2,.,TRBJ2-7,CASRGTGRYEQYF,TGTGCCAGCAGAGGGACCGGGAGGTACGAGCAGTACTTC
14,.,TRBV11-2,.,TRBJ2-2,CASRSRGTTGELFF,TGTGCCAGCAGAAGCCGGGGAACTACCGGGGAGCTGTTTTTT
16,TRBD1,TRBV6-5,.,TRBJ1-2,CASSYSNPGQGADYTF,TGTGCCAGCAGTTACTCTAACCCTGGACAGGGGGCGGACTACACCTTC
13,.,TRBV29-1,.,TRBJ1-1,CSVDRGDGTEAFF,TGCAGCGTTGACAGGGGAGACGGCACTGAAGCTTTCTTT